A single sample gave rise to the 14 T cell receptor beta chains below, sequenced in a study of blood T cell repertoires in COVID-19. Libraries were prepared by immunoSEQ multiplex PCR; TCRdb keeps only in-frame clonotypes and omits some of them. Here the sample spans fewer than 300,000 clones, 85% being singletons. The sequenced sample was peripheral blood. All receptors derive from a man between 45 and 60 years old with active or convalescent COVID-19.

This clone has more than one count but fewer than ten. The V call is TRBV10-3, the J call TRBJ1-3; 9 nucleotides align to TRBD1. This CDR3 spans 14 amino acids. Germline loops: CDR1 ENHRY, CDR2 SYGVKD. The junction had 3 bases not matched to a gene; V was cut back by 6 bases and J by 3 bases. CDR3: CAIRGTGLGNTIYF. The CDR3 DNA reads TGTGCCATCAGGGGGACAGGGCTTGGAAACACCATATATTTT.

This clone was observed a handful of times. The genes are TRBV7-2 and TRBJ2-7, with TRBD2 matching over 8 bases. The trim removed 5 bases at V and 6 bases at J, leaving 6 bases unmatched. The CDR3 has 13 residues. Germline assignment: CDR1 SGHTA and CDR2 FQGNSA. The CDR3 sequence is CASSPVAGFEQYF. In nucleotides, the CDR3 is TGTGCCAGCAGCCCCGTAGCGGGATTCGAGCAGTACTTC.

The rearrangement links TRBV29-1 to TRBJ1-1, with 7 positions matching TRBD1. Per the germline V gene, CDR1 is SQVTM and CDR2 is ANQGSEA. V shed 3 bases and J 11 bases; nucleotides not matched to a gene: 9. The CDR3 sequence is 12 residues long. Here the CDR3 DNA reads TGCAGCGTTGAGGGACAGCCCTGGACTGCTTTCTTT. Translation: CSVEGQPWTAFF.

The chain links TRBV2 to TRBJ2-6; D not certain. CDR1 is SNHLY and CDR2 is FYNNEI in the germline V gene. Trimming stripped 2 bases from V and 2 bases from J, with 7 bases between. The CDR3 has 15 amino acids. Written as DNA, the CDR3 is TGTGCCAGCAGTGAACAGCGAGCTGGGGCCAACGTCCTGACTTTC. It translates to CASSEQRAGANVLTF.

The genes are TRBV5-1 and TRBJ2-1; 8 bases are a match to TRBD2. V lost 0 bases and J lost 10; bases outside the gene matches: 6. In germline, CDR1 is SGHRS, CDR2 YFSETQ. The CDR3 has 14 residues. In nucleotides, the CDR3 is TGCGCCAGCAGCTTGGTACTGCGGGAGGACGAGCAGTTCTTC. This translates into CASSLVLREDEQFF.

V gene TRBV11-2 combines with J gene TRBJ1-2; D unresolved. CDR3 size: 14 residues. Trimming removed 7 bases from V and 3 bases from J, with 15 bases in between. CDR1 is SGHAT, CDR2 FQNNGV, per germline. The CDR3 here is CASTQTRGYYGYTF. Here the CDR3 DNA reads TGTGCCAGCACCCAAACCCGGGGATACTATGGCTACACCTTC.

The V call is TRBV23-1, the J call TRBJ2-6; D not resolved. TRBV23-1 belongs to the ORF category, with a function that is uncertain. The V gene lost 4 bases and the J gene lost 2 bases, with 12 bases spanning the gap. The CDR3 runs to 16 residues. The CDR3: CASSPRGPTGANVLTF. Here the CDR3 DNA reads TGCGCCAGCAGTCCCCGTGGGCCGACTGGGGCCAACGTCCTGACTTTC.

This chain uses TRBV9 with TRBJ1-3; a possible D gene is TRBD1 (5 bases). Looked up from germline, CDR1 is SGDLS and CDR2 is YYNGEE. The CDR3 contains 14 residues. Between the trimmed V and J ends, which lost 6 bases and 7 bases, there was a span of 17 bases. In DNA, the CDR3 is TGTGCCAGCACCACGACAGCCCTGGGCAACACCATATATTTT. Translated: CASTTTALGNTIYF.

The chain uses TRBV3-1 (or the pseudogene TRBV3-2) and TRBJ2-3; D perhaps matches TRBD2 (7 bases). With 2 bases removed from V and 5 bases from J, the gap between germline ends came to 17 bases. CDR1 LGHDT and CDR2 YNNKEL come from the germline V gene (reference sequence). This CDR3 spans 16 amino acids. CDR3 DNA: TGTGCCAGCAGCCAATTTAGGCGGGAGACAGGAGATACGCAGTATTTT. Protein product: CASSQFRRETGDTQYF.

This clone was found once. The rearrangement uses TRBV30 and TRBJ1-6, with TRBD1 matching 11 bases. Germline V gene lookup returns CDR1 GTSNPN and CDR2 SVGIG (reference sequence). There are 14 residues in the CDR3. Trimming cost V 5 bases and J 7 bases; bases outside gene matches: 4. The CDR3 reads CAWEGQGGNSPLHF. In DNA form, the CDR3 reads TGTGCCTGGGAGGGACAGGGGGGAAATTCACCCCTCCACTTT.

The gene calls are TRBV5-1 and TRBJ2-2, with D possibly TRBD1 on 6 matching bases. Per the germline V gene, CDR1 is SGHRS and CDR2 is YFSETQ. Between the trimmed V and J ends, which lost 4 bases and 0 bases, there was a span of 13 bases. The CDR3 has 16 amino acids. CDR3 amino acids: CASSRTVESNTGELFF. The CDR3 region has the DNA TGCGCCAGCAGCCGGACAGTAGAATCGAACACCGGGGAGCTGTTTTTT.

V gene TRBV5-1 combines with J gene TRBJ2-3; D not resolved. V gave up 0 bases and J gave up 6 bases, with 17 bases separating them. Germline V gives CDR1 SGHRS, CDR2 YFSETQ. This CDR3 is built from 16 residues. This CDR3 reads CASSLARQVGMDTQYF. The CDR3 DNA follows: TGCGCCAGCAGCTTGGCCAGGCAGGTGGGCATGGATACGCAGTATTTT.

V usage is TRBV2 and J usage is TRBJ2-5; perhaps TRBD2 as D (5 bases). This CDR3 is 12 amino acids long. The germline V gene has CDR1 SNHLY and CDR2 FYNNEI. Deletions cut 8 bases from V and 5 bases from J, with 12 bases between. The DNA for the CDR3 is TGTGCCAGCCGAGCGGACGCGGAGACCCAGTACTTC. Protein sequence: CASRADAETQYF.

The chain employs TRBV5-6 and TRBJ2-7; 10 positions match TRBD1. The V and J ends lost 0 bases and 3 bases, in that order; junction bases with no gene match: 0. This CDR3 has 14 residues. Germline V gene sequence: CDR1 SGHDT, CDR2 YYEEEE. CDR3 nucleotides: TGTGCCAGCAGCTTGGGGACAGGGGGCTACGAGCAGTACTTC. This gives the protein CASSLGTGGYEQYF.